What follows describes a single T cell receptor beta chain. The data originate from a study of control samples from healthy donors and cancer patients. Some clones are missing from TCRdb's copy, which holds only in-frame ones; the method was immunoSEQ multiplex PCR. Among some 76,000 clones listed, over 85% were seen once. The CDR3 sequence is 14 residues long. Per the germline V gene, CDR1 is LGHDT and CDR2 is YNNKEL (reference sequence). J lost 10 bases, V lost 2 bases, and 4 bases had no gene match. The rearrangement links TRBV3-1 (or the pseudogene TRBV3-2) to TRBJ1-4; 10 bases align to TRBD1. The sequenced material came from PBMCs. This receptor was taken from a man aged 60-69 years with lung cancer. The DNA for the CDR3 is TGTGCCAGCAGCCAACTTGGACAGGGGGGAAAACTGTTTTTT. Translation: CASSQLGQGGKLFF.